This T cell receptor (beta chain) was recorded in a study of shared clonotypes between healthy human individuals. The CDR3 is 21 amino acids. Germline V CDR1 and CDR2: MDHEN, SYDVKM. The V segment lost 6 bases and the J segment 0 bases; nucleotides outside the gene matches: 22. TCRdb's table, derived via immunoSEQ multiplex PCR, lists solely in-frame clones and lacks some. The table has approximately 2,200,000 clones, 93% seen once. Study results and limitations: For naive CD4 cells, 4% to 6% of clonotypes were shared across a handful of donors. Only blood underwent sampling, and tissue repertoires likely differ. The donor pool, a small one, limited the genetic and exposure-history diversity represented.

In regard to this clone: Its cognate antigen is unknown.

CD45RO-negative, CCR7-selected cells formed the naive CD8 fraction, which excluded terminally differentiated effector memory CD45RA+ cells. The specimen was naive CD8+ T cells from PBMCs. The sequence derives from a man younger than 35 in good health. Some clones in this sample may be carry-over from other donors' samples. This chain joins TRBV28 and TRBJ2-4; 8 nucleotides line up with TRBD1. This chain's CDR3 is CASSPRRGRGQVVLAKNIQYF. CDR3 DNA sequence: TGTGCCAGCAGCCCGAGGAGGGGCAGGGGGCAAGTCGTATTAGCCAAAAACATTCAGTACTTC.